This TCR beta chain was sequenced in a study of cytomegalovirus exposure and HLA in healthy donors. Across the whole study: Approximately 85 million unique TCRs from HLA-typed donors were held in an early data release. Among the roughly 400 genotyped donors, 65% to 85% were placed in the Caucasian-associated ancestry cluster.

The table lists this clone with a few counts. The antigen is undetermined. CDR1 MDHEN and CDR2 SYDVKM come from the germline V gene. V shed 3 bases, J shed 4 bases, and the junction held 5 bases outside the gene matches. The CDR3 contains 16 residues. PCR was performed using 60 Vbeta and 13 Jbeta primers. Clones were sequenced by immunoSEQ multiplex PCR, and TCRdb holds only the in-frame ones, with some missing. The repertoire holds some 110,000 clones, with roughly 83% as singletons. Whole-study findings and limits: What TCR beta sequences reportedly achieved was accurate prediction of HLA-A and HLA-B alleles in most subjects. About 90% or about 30% of the time was how often most TCR beta V segments were productive, according to an earlier analysis.

The clonotype comes from a woman in her late teens or twenties in good health and CMV-seropositive. This chain joins TRBV28 and TRBJ2-7, with TRBD2 matching over 14 bases. The sequenced material came from PBMCs. The CDR3 bases are TGTGCCAGCAGTTTTCGACTAGCGGGAGGGCATTACGAGCAGTACTTC. Translation gives CASSFRLAGGHYEQYF.